One T cell receptor beta chain is described in this entry. Its matching antigen is unknown. This sample was included in a study of chemoradiotherapy in HPV16-positive cancers. Overall study context: Candidate HPV-specific T-cell clones and common TCR motifs came from functional assays in a couple of HPV16-positive patients. Study results and limitations: Non-HPV-specific T cells did not expand in tumors during treatment, whereas candidate HPV-specific clones and E7-related motifs did. HPV-specific T cells were functionally defined from only a couple of HPV16-positive patients.

Using immunoSEQ multiplex PCR, the repertoire was profiled, and TCRdb retains in-frame clones only, with some absent. The sample consists of approximately 11,000 clones, approximately 73% of them appearing once. Trimming removed 4 bases at V and 8 bases at J, with 14 bases between. There are 14 residues in the CDR3. Germline CDR1 KGHSH, CDR2 LQKENI. This receptor was obtained from a human donor with HPV-associated anogenital cancer. The chain combines TRBV18 with TRBJ1-4, with D possibly being TRBD1 (5 bases). Collection took place from a patient who underwent chemoradiotherapy. The CDR3 DNA reads as TGTGCCAGCTCACTAGGGACCGGAGGAGAAAAACTGTTTTTT. Protein sequence: CASSLGTGGEKLFF. Supplemented by reference TRBV18 and TRBJ1-4, the full variable domain reads NAGVMQNPRHLVRRRGQEARLRCSPMKGHSHVYWYRQLPEEGLKFMVYLQKENIIDESGMPKERFSAEFPKEGPSILRIQQVVRGDSAAYFCASSLGTGGEKLFFGSGTQLSVL.